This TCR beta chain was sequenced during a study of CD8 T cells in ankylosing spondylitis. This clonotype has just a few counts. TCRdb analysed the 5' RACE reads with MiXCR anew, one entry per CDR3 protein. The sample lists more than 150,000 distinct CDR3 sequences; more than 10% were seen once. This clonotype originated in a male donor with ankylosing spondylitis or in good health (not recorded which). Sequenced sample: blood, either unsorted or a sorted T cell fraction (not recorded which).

CDR3 DNA: TGTGCCAGCATAGGGAGCCGCGGGACCGGGGAGCTGTTTTTT. Translated: CASIGSRGTGELFF. J is TRBJ2-2 and V is TRBV12-3 or TRBV12-4; D may be TRBD2 (5 bases). V lost 7 bases to trimming and J lost 5 bases, with 14 bases between them. This CDR3 comprises 14 residues.